What follows is one T cell receptor beta chain and its context. The data stem from a study of identical twins. Template switching added a universal primer binding site, and final cDNA carried unique molecular identifiers. TCRdb passed the 5' RACE reads through MiXCR, listing each CDR3 protein once. Here the sample spans hundreds of thousands of distinct CDR3 sequences, around 22% being singletons. Germline-derived CDR1 and CDR2 are SGHAT and FQNNGV. J was trimmed by 2 bases and V by 3 bases; bases with no gene match: 4. The CDR3 totals 16 residues. These same records also appear under a second study, on yellow fever vaccine responses in identical twins.

Material for sequencing was CD4+ T cells sorted from blood. This clonotype originated in a young woman in good health. The chain links TRBV11-2 to TRBJ1-3; 10 bases are shared with TRBD1. The CDR3 nucleotides read TGTGCCAGCAGCTTCGACAGGGGGCTAACTGGAAACACCATATATTTT. This encodes CASSFDRGLTGNTIYF.